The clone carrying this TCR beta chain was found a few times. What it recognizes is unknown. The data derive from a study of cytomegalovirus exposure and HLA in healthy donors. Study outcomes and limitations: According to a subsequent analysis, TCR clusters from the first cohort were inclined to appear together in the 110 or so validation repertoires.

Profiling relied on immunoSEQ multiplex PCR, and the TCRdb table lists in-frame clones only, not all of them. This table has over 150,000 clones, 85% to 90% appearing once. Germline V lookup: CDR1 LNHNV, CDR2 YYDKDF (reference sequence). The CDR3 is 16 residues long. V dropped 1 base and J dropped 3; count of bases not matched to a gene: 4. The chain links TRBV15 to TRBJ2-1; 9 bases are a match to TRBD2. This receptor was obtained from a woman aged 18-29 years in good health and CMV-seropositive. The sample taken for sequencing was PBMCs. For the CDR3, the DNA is TGTGCCACCAGCAGAGGGACTAGCGACAGCTACAATGAGCAGTTCTTC. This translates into CATSRGTSDSYNEQFF.